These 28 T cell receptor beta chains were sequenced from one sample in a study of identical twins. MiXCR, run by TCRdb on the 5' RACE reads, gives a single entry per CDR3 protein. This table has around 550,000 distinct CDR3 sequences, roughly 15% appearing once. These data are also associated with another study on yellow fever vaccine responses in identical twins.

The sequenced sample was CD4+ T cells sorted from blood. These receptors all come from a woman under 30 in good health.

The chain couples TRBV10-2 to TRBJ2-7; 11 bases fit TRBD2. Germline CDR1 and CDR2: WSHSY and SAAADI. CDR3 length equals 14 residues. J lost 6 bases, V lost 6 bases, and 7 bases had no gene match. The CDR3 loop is CASRDLAGGPEQYF. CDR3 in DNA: TGCGCCAGCAGGGACTTAGCGGGAGGGCCCGAGCAGTACTTC.

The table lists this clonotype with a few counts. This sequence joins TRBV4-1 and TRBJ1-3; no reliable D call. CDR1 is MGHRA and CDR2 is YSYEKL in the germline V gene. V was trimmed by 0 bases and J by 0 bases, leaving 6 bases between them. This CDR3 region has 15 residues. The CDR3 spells CASSQERFSGNTIYF. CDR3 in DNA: TGCGCCAGCAGCCAAGAGCGGTTCTCTGGAAACACCATATATTTT.

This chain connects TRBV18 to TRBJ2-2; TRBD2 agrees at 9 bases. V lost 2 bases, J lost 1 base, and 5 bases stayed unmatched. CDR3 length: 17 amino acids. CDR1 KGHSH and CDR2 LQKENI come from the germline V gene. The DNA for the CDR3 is TGTGCCAGCTCACCATCTACTAGCGGGTTGAACACCGGGGAGCTGTTTTTT. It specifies CASSPSTSGLNTGELFF.

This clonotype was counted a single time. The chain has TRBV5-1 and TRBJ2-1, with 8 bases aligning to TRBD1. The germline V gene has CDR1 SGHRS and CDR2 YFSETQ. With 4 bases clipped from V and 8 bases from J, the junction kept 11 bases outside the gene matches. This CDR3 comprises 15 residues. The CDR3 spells CASSQDREDFDEQFF. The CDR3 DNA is TGCGCCAGCAGCCAGGACAGGGAGGATTTCGATGAGCAGTTCTTC.

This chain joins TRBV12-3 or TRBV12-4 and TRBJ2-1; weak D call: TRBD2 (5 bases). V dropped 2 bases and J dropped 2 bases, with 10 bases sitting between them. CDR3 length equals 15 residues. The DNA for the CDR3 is TGTGCCAGCAGTTTACTCCCGACTACCTACAATGAGCAGTTCTTC. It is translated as CASSLLPTTYNEQFF.

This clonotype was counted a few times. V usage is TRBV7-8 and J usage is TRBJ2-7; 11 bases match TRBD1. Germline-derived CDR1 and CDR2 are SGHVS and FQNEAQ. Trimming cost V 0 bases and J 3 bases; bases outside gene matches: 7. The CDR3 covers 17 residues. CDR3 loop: CASSLAGTGGTFYEQYV. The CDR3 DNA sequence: TGTGCCAGCAGCTTAGCCGGGACAGGGGGAACTTTCTACGAGCAGTACGTC.

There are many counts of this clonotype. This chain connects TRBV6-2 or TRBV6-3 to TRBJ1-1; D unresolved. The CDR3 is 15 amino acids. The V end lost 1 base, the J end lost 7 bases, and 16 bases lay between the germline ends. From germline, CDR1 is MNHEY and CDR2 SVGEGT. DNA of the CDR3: TGTGCCAGCAGTTACTACCCTGGCCCGATAGGTGAAGCTTTCTTT. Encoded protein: CASSYYPGPIGEAFF.

CDR3 amino acids: CASSYISGRETQYF. DNA of the CDR3: TGTGCCAGCAGTTACATAAGCGGGAGGGAGACCCAGTACTTC. This chain connects TRBV6-5 to TRBJ2-5, with 9 bases matching TRBD2. CDR3 size: 14 residues. Germline CDR1 reads MNHEY; CDR2 reads SVGAGI. The V gene end was trimmed by 2 bases and the J gene end by 5 bases; junction bases not matched to a gene: 3.

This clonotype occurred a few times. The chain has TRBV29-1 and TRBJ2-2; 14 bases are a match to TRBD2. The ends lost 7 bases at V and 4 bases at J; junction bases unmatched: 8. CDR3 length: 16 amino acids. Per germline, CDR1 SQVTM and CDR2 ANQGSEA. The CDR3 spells CSARTSGGFSTGELFF. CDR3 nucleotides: TGCAGCGCAAGGACTAGCGGGGGGTTTAGCACCGGGGAGCTGTTTTTT.

The CDR3, as DNA: TGTGCCAGCAGCGGACAATTTATGTCGGCTAACTATGGCTACACCTTC. Protein: CASSGQFMSANYGYTF. This chain links TRBV5-6 with TRBJ1-2; a weak D match, TRBD1 (5 bases). The germline CDR1 and CDR2 sequences are SGHDT and YYEEEE. This CDR3 spans 16 amino acids. Trimming cost V 4 bases and J 0 bases, with 16 bases left between them. Full variable domain (outside the CDR3, taken from reference TRBV5-6 and TRBJ1-2): DAGVTQSPTHLIKTRGQQVTLRCSPKSGHDTVSWYQQALGQGPQFIFQYYEEEERQRGNFPDRFSGHQFPNYSSELNVNALLLGDSALYLCASSGQFMSANYGYTFGSGTRLTVV.

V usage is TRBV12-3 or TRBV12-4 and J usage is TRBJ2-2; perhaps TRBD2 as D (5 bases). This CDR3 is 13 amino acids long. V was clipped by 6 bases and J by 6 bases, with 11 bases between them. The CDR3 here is CASSPGVPGELFF. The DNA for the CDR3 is TGTGCCAGCAGCCCCGGGGTCCCCGGGGAGCTGTTTTTT.

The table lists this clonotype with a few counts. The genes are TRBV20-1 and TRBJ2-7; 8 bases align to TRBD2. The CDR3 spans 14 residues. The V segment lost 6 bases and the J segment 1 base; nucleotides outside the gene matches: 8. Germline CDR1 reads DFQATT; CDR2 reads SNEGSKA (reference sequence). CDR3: CSAPSGGKSYEQYV. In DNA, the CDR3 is TGCAGTGCCCCCAGCGGGGGTAAGTCCTACGAGCAGTACGTC.

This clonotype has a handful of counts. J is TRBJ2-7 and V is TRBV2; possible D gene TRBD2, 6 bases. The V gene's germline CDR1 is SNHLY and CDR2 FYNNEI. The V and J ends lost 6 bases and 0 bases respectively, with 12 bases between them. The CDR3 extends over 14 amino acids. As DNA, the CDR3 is TGTGCCAGCAGCCTCGGGACTGACTCCTACGAGCAGTACGTC. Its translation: CASSLGTDSYEQYV.

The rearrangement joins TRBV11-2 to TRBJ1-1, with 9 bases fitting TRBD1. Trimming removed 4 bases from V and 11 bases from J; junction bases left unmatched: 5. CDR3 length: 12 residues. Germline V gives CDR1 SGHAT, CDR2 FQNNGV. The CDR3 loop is CASSWDRAKAFF. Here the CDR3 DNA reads TGTGCCAGCAGCTGGGACAGGGCGAAGGCTTTCTTT.

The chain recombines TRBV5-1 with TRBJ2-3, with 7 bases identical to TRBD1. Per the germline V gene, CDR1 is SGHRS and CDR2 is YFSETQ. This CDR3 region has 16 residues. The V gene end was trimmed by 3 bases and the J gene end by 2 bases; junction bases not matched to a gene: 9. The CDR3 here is CASSSHRDSNTDTQYF. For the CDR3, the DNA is TGCGCCAGCAGCTCACACCGGGACAGTAACACAGATACGCAGTATTTT.

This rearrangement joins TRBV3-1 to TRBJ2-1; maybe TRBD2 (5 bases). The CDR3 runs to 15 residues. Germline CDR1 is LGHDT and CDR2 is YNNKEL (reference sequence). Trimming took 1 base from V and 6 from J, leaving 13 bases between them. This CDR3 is CASSQGASYSNEQFF. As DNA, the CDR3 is TGTGCCAGCAGCCAAGGGGCTAGCTATAGCAATGAGCAGTTCTTC.

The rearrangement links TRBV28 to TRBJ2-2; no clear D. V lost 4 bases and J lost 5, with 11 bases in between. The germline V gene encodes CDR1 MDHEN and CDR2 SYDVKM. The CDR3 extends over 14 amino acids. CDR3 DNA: TGTGCCAGCAGTTCCAGACCTTCAACCGGGGAGCTGTTTTTT. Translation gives CASSSRPSTGELFF.

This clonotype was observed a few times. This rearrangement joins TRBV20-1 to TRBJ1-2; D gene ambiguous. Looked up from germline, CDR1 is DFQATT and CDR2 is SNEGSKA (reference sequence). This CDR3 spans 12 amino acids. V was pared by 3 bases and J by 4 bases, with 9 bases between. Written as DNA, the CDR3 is TGCAGTGCTAGTCTTGGTTCCTATGGCTACACCTTC. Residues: CSASLGSYGYTF.

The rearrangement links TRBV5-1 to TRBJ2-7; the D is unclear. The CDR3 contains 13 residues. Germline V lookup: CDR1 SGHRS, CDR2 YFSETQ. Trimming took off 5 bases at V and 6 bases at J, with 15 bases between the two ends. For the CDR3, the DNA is TGCGCCAGCAGTCTGGTGGTTATGAGCGAGCAGTACTTC. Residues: CASSLVVMSEQYF.

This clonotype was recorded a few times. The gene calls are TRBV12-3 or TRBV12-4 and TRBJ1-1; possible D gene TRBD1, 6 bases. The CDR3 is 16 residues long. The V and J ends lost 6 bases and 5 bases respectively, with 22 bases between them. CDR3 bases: TGTGCCAGCAGACCTCGGGCGGGCGGGGGGCGGACTGAAGCTTTCTTT. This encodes CASRPRAGGGRTEAFF.

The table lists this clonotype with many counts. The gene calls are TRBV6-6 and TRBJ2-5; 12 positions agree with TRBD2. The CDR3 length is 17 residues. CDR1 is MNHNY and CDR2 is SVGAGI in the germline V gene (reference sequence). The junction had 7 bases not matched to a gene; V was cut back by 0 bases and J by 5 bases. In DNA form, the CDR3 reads TGTGCCAGCAGTTACTCCGCTAGCGGGAGGGCCGGGGAGACCCAGTACTTC. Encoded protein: CASSYSASGRAGETQYF.

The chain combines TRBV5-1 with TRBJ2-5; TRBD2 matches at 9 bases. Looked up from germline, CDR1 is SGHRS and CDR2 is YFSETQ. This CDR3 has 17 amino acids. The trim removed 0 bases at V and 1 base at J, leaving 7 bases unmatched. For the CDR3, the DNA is TGCGCCAGCAGCTTGGTTATAAGCGGGGGGCCCCAAGAGACCCAGTACTTC. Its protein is CASSLVISGGPQETQYF.

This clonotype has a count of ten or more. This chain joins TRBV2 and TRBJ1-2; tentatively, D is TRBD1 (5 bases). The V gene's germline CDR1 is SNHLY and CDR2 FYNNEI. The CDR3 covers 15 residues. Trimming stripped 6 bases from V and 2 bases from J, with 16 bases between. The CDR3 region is CASRMNRTPNYGYTF. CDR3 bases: TGTGCCAGCAGAATGAACAGGACACCGAACTATGGCTACACCTTC.

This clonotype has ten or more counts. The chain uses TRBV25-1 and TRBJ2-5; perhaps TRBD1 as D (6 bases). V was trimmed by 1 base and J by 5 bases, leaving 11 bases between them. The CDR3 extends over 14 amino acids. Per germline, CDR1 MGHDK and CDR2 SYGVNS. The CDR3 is CASSEFTGYETQYF. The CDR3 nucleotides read TGTGCCAGCAGTGAATTTACAGGGTACGAGACCCAGTACTTC.

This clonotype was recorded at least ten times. The CDR3 reads CASSATGVNSPLHF. CDR3 DNA sequence: TGTGCCAGCAGCGCGACAGGGGTAAATTCACCCCTCCACTTT. The genes are TRBV7-6 and TRBJ1-6, with 8 bases that match TRBD1. The germline V gene encodes CDR1 SGHVS and CDR2 FNYEAQ. The V segment lost 5 bases and the J segment 7 bases; nucleotides outside the gene matches: 4. CDR3 length: 14 residues. Drawing the rest from reference TRBV7-6 and TRBJ1-6, the complete variable domain is GAGVSQSPRYKVTKRGQDVALRCDPISGHVSLYWYRQALGQGPEFLTYFNYEAQQDKSGLPNDRFSAERPEGSISTLTIQRTEQRDSAMYRCASSATGVNSPLHFGNGTRLTVT.

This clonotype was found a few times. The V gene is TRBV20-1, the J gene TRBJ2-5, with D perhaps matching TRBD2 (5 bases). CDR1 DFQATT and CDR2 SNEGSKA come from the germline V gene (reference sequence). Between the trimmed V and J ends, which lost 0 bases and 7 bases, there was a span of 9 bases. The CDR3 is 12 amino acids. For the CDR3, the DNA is TGCAGTGCTAGAGATGTAGGAGGGACCCAGTACTTC. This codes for CSARDVGGTQYF.

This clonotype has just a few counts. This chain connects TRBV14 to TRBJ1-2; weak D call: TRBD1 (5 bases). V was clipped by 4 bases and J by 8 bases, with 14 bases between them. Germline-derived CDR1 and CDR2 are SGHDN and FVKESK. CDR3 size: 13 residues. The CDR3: CASSPGTSGGYTF. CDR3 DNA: TGTGCCAGCAGCCCCGGGACCTCGGGAGGCTACACCTTC.

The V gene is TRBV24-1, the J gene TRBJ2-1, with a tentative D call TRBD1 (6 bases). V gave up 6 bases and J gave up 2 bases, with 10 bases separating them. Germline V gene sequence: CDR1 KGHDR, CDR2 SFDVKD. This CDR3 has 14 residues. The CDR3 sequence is CATSRRGPYNEQFF. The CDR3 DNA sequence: TGTGCCACCAGTCGCAGGGGACCCTACAATGAGCAGTTCTTC.